The present TCR beta chain was sequenced within a study of blood T cell repertoires in COVID-19. The repertoire was sequenced with immunoSEQ multiplex PCR; TCRdb's copy has only in-frame clones and lacks some. The sample records more than 35,000 clones, about 88% being singletons. This clone has a single count. Sequencing was performed on peripheral blood. The receptor was isolated from a human donor in a cohort sampled during active COVID-19.

CDR3 sequence (DNA): TGTGCCAGCAGCTCGAGACTAGCGGGGAATCCGTACGGTGAGCAGTTCTTC. Amino acids: CASSSRLAGNPYGEQFF. The chain recombines TRBV11-3 with TRBJ2-1, with 11 bases that match TRBD2. J gave up 9 bases and V 4 bases, and 14 bases lay outside the gene matches. CDR1 is SGHNT and CDR2 is YENEEA in the germline V gene. The CDR3 runs to 17 residues.